The clone carrying this T cell receptor (beta chain) was found a few times. The target antigen is unknown. Libraries of TCR beta came from quantitative 5'-RACE with molecular barcodes. TCRdb independently ran MiXCR on the 5' RACE reads; one entry per CDR3 protein. In the table there are hundreds of thousands of distinct CDR3 sequences, about 24% of which are singletons. Trimming took 1 base from V and 1 from J; bases not matched to a gene: 6. Per germline, CDR1 SGHTA and CDR2 FQGNSA. CDR3 length: 16 residues. These data originate in a study of CD8 T cells in ankylosing spondylitis. Findings and caveats of the study: Previous work reported some of these motif variants in the synovial fluid and blood of reactive arthritis. Disease-linked clones were reportedly significantly enriched in matched ankylosing spondylitis synovial fluid. Blood of patients with ankylosing spondylitis appeared to be characterized by a TCR beta motif of about eight highly homologous variants.

This clonotype was sampled from a male donor with ankylosing spondylitis. The gene calls are TRBV7-2 and TRBJ1-1; 7 bases map to TRBD1. Sequenced material: blood, either unsorted or a sorted T cell fraction (not recorded which). Here the CDR3 DNA reads TGTGCCAGCAGCTTAGTAGGGGGCGCCAGGAACACTGAAGCTTTCTTT. Protein sequence: CASSLVGGARNTEAFF.